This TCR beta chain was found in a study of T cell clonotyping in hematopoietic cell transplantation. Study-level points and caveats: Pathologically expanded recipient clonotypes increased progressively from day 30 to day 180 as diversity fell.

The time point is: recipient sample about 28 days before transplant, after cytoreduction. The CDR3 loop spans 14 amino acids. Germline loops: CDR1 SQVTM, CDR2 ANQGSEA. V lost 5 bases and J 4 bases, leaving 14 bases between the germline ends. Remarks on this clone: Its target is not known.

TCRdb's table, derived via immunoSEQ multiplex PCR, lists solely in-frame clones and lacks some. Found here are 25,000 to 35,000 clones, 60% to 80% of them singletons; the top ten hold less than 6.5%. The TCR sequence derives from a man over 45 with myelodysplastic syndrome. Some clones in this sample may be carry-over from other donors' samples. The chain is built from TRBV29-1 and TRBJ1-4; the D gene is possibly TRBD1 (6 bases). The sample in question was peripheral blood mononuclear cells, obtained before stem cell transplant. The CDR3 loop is CSVLRGVGNEKLFF. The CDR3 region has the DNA TGCAGCGTTCTCAGGGGAGTCGGTAATGAAAAACTGTTTTTT.